This TCR beta chain derives from a study of T cells in Graves' hyperthyroidism and ophthalmopathy. There were TCR beta CDR3 regions amplified from RNA transcripts. HTBI primers were the set used in a first-round RT-PCR of the TCR CDR3. Using its own MiXCR run on the multiplex PCR reads, TCRdb lists one record per CDR3 protein. The data contain 640,000 or so distinct CDR3 sequences, around 15% of them singletons. The CDR3 sequence is 14 residues long. After removal of 5 bases from V and 1 base from J, the junction contained 6 bases not matched to a gene. Germline-derived CDR1 and CDR2 are SGHRS and YFSETQ. Clinical symptoms, serum thyroxine, TRAb, thyroid ultrasound and orbital computed tomography established diagnosis. This clonotype showed up just a few times.

The genes are TRBV5-1 and TRBJ2-7; 7 bases agree with TRBD1. The sample was blood. This TCR derives from a woman aged 40-49 years with Graves' ophthalmopathy. The CDR3 nucleotides read TGCGCCAGCAGGGACGGACAGGCGTCCTACGAGCAGTACTTC. It specifies CASRDGQASYEQYF.